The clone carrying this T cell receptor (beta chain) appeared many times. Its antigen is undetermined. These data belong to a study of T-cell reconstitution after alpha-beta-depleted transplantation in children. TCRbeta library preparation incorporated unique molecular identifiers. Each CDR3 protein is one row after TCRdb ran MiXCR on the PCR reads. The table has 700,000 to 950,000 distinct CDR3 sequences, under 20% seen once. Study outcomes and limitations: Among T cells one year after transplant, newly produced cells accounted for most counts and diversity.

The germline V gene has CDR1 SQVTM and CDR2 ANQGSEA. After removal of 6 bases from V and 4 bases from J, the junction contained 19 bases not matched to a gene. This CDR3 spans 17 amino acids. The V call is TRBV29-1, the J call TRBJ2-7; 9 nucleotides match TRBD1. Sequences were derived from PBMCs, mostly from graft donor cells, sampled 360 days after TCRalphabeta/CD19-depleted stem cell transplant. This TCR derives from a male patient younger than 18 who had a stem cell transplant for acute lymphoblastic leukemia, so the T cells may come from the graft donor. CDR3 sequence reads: CSVGDGDRVGFGYEQYF. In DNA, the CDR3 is TGCAGCGTGGGAGACGGGGACAGGGTAGGGTTCGGGTACGAGCAGTACTTC.